This T cell receptor (beta chain) was sequenced in a study of T cells expressing NK-cell markers. Study context: Within the sequenced cohort of eight donors, seven exhibited HCMV seropositivity and one was seronegative.

This CDR3 comprises 16 residues. In germline, CDR1 is SGHRS, CDR2 YFSETQ. TCRdb reanalyzed the 5' RACE reads, giving one entry per CDR3 protein sequence and no DNA. The sample holds about 170,000 distinct CDR3 sequences. The sequence was collected from a man aged 18-69 years in good health. The genes are TRBV5-1 and TRBJ2-7; the D call from TCRdb, TRBD1, cannot be confirmed without DNA. The sample taken for sequencing was blood T cells: a sorted CD56 or NKG2C T cell subset, CD4+ or CD8+ T cells, or bulk PBMC T cells (not recorded which). CDR3 sequence: CASSLFPSVGAAEQYF.